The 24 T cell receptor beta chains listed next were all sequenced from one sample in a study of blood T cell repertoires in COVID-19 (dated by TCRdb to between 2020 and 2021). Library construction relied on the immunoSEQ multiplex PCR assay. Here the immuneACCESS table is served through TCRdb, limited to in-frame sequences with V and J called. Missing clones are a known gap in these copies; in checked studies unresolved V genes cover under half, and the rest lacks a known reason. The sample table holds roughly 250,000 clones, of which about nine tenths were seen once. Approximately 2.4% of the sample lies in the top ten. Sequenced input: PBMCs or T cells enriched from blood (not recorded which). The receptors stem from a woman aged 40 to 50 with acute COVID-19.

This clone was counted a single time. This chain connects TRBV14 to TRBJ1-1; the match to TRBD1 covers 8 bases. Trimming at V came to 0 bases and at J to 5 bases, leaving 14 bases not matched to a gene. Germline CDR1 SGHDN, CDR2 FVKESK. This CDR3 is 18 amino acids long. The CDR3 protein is CASSQERHTYRGGTEAFF. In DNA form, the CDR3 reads TGTGCCAGCAGCCAAGAAAGGCATACTTACAGGGGGGGGACTGAAGCTTTCTTT. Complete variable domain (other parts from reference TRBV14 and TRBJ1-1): EAGVTQFPSHSVIEKGQTVTLRCDPISGHDNLYWYRRVMGKEIKFLLHFVKESKQDESGMPNNRFLAERTGGTYSTLKVQPAELEDSGVYFCASSQERHTYRGGTEAFFGQGTRLTVV.

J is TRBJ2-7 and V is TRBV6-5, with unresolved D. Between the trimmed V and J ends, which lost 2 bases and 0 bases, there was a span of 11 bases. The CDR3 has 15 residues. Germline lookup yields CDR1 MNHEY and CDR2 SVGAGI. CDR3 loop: CASSYGRGPSYEQYF. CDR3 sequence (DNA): TGTGCCAGCAGTTACGGTCGCGGCCCCTCCTACGAGCAGTACTTC.

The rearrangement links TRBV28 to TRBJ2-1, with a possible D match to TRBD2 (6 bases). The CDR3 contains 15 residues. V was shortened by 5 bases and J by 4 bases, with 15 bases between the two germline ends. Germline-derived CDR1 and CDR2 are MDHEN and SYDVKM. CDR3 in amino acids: CASSRGGGTYNEQFF. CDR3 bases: TGTGCCAGCAGTCGGGGTGGAGGGACTTACAATGAGCAGTTCTTC.

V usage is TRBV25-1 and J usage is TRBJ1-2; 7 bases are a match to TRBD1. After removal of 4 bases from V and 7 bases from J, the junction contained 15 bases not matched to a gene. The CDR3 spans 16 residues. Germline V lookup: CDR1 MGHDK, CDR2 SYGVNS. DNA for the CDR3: TGTGCCAGCAGTGCCCCGACAGGGTTAGGTGTAGGTGGCTACACCTTC. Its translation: CASSAPTGLGVGGYTF.

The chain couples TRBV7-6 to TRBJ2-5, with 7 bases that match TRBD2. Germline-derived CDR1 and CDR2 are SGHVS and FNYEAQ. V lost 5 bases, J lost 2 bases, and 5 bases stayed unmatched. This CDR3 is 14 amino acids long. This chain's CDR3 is CASSPRGLQETQYF. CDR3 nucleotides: TGTGCCAGCAGCCCCCGGGGACTACAAGAGACCCAGTACTTC.

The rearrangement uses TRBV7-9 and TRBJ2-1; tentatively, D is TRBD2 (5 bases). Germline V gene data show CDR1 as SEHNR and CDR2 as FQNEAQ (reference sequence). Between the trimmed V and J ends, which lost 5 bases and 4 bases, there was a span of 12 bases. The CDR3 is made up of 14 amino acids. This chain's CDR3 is CASSPRTQYNEQFF. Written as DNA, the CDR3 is TGTGCCAGCAGCCCCCGGACTCAGTACAATGAGCAGTTCTTC.

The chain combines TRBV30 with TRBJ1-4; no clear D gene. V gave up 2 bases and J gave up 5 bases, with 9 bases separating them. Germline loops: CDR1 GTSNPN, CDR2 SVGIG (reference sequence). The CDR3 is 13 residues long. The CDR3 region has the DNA TGTGCCTGGAGTTGGAGAAGAAATGAAAAACTGTTTTTT. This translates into CAWSWRRNEKLFF. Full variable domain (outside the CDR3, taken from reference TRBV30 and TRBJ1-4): SQTIHQWPATLVQPVGSPLSLECTVEGTSNPNLYWYRQAAGRGLQLLFYSVGIGQISSEVPQNLSASRPQDRQFILSSKKLLLSDSGFYLCAWSWRRNEKLFFGSGTQLSVL.

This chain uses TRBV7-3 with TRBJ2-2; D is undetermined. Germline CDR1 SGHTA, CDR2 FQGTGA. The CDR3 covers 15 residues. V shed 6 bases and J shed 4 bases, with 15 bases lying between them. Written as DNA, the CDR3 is TGTGCCAGCAGTCAGGAAGGTCAGGTCACCGGGGAGCTGTTTTTT. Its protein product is CASSQEGQVTGELFF.

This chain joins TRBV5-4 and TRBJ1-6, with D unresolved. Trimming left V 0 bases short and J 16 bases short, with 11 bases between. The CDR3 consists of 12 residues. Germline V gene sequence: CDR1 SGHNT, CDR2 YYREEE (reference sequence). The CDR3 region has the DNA TGTGCCAGCAGCTTGGCGGCAGGCGAACTCCACTTT. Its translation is CASSLAAGELHF.

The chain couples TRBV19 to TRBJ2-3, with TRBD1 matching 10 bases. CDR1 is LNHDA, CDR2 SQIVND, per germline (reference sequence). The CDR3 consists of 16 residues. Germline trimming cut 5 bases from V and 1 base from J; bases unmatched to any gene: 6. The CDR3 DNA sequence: TGTGCCAGTAGTTACGGGACAGGGGTTCGCACAGATACGCAGTATTTT. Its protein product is CASSYGTGVRTDTQYF.

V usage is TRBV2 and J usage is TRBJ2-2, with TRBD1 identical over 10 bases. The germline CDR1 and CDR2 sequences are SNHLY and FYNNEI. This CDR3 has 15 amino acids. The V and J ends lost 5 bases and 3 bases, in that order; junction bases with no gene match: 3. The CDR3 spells CASSRDRGDTGELFF. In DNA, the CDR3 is TGTGCCAGCAGTCGGGACAGGGGAGACACCGGGGAGCTGTTTTTT.

The CDR3 spells CASSNTGLWGRGREETQYF. In DNA form, the CDR3 reads TGTGCCAGTAGCAACACCGGACTCTGGGGCAGGGGGCGCGAAGAGACCCAGTACTTC. The chain uses TRBV19 and TRBJ2-5; 8 bases fit TRBD1. The CDR3 is 19 residues long. Germline V gene lookup returns CDR1 LNHDA and CDR2 SQIVND (reference sequence). The V and J ends lost 6 bases and 3 bases, in that order; junction bases with no gene match: 21.

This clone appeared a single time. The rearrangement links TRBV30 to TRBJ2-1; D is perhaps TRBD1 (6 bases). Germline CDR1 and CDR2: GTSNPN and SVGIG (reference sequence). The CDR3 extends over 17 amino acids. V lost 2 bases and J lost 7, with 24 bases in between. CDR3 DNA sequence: TGTGCCTGGAGTAAGGGACACTCGGACCCTTCTCGTAATGAGCAGTTCTTC. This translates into CAWSKGHSDPSRNEQFF.

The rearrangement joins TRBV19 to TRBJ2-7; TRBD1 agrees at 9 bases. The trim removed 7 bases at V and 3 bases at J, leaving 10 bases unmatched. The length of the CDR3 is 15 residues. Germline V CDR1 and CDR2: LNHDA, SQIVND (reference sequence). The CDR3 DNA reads TGTGCCAGTACCCCAGGGACAGGGAGTTTCTACGAGCAGTACTTC. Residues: CASTPGTGSFYEQYF.

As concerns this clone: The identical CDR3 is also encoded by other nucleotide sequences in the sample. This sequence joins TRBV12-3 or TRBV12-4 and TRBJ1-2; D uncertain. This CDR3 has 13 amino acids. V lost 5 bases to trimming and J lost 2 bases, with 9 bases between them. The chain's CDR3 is CASSPRQNYGYTF. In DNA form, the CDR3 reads TGTGCCAGCAGTCCCCGACAAAACTATGGCTACACCTTC.

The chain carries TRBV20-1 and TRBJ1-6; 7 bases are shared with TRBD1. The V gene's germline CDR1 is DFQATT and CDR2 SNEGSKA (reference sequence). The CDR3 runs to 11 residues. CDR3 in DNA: TGCGGAATCAAACGGGACAGCCGACTCCACTTT. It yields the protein CGIKRDSRLHF.

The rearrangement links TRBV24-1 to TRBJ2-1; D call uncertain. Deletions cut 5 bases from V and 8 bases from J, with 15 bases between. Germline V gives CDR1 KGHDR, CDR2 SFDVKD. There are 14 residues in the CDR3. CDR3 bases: TGTGCCACCAGTGCGTCCGGGTCCTGGGATGAGCAGTTCTTC. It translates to CATSASGSWDEQFF.

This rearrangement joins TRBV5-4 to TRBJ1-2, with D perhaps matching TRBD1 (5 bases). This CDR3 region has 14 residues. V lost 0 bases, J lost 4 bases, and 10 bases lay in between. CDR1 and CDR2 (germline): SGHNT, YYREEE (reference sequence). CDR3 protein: CASSLAGIIYGYTF. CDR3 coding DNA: TGTGCCAGCAGCTTGGCAGGGATCATCTATGGCTACACCTTC.

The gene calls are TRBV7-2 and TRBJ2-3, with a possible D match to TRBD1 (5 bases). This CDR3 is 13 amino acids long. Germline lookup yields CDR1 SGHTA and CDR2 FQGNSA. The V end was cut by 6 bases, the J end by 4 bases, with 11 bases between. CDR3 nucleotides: TGTGCCAGCAGTGGCAGGGCCGCAGATACGCAGTATTTT. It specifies CASSGRAADTQYF.

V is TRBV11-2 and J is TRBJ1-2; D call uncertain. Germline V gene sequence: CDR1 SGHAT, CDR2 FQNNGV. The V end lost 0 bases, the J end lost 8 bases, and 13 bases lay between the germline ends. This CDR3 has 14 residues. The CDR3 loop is CASSLDLGSGGYTF. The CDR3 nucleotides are TGTGCCAGCAGCTTAGATCTGGGCTCAGGAGGCTACACCTTC.

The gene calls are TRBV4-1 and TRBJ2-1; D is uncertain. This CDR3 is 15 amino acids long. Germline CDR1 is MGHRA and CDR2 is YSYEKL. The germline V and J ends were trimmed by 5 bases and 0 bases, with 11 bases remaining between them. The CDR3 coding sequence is TGCGCCAGCAGCTCAAAACTATCCTCCTACAATGAGCAGTTCTTC. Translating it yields CASSSKLSSYNEQFF.

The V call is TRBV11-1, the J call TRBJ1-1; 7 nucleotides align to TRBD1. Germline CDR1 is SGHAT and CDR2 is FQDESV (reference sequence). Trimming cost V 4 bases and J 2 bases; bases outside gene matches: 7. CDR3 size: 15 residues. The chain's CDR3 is CASSSTGTVNTEAFF. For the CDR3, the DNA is TGTGCCAGCAGCTCTACCGGGACAGTCAACACTGAAGCTTTCTTT.

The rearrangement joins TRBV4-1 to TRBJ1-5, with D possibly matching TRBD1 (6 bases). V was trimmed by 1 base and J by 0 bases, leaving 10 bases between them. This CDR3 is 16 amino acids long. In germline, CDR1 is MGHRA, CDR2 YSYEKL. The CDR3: CASSQAGGYSNQPQHF. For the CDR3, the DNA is TGCGCCAGCAGCCAAGCGGGGGGCTATAGCAATCAGCCCCAGCATTTT.

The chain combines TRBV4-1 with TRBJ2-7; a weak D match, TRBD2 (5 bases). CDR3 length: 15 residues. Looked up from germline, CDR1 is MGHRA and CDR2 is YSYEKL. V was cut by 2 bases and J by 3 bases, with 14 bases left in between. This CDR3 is CASSQIEGPYYEQYF. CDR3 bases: TGCGCCAGCAGCCAAATAGAGGGCCCATACTACGAGCAGTACTTC.